What follows are 17 T cell receptor beta chains derived from one specimen sequenced in a study of prognosis after radiotherapy for stage I lung cancer. The study amplified the TCR beta CDR3 region from genomic DNA. This amplification was carried out by two rounds of multiplex PCR. Initially, in first-round PCR, primers specific to each TRBV and TRBJ gene were used. TCRdb re-called the multiplex PCR reads through MiXCR, storing one row per CDR3 protein. The data contain 15,000 or so distinct CDR3 sequences, over 40% of them singletons. Sequencing used PBMCs, obtained before or after stereotactic body radiation therapy (not recorded which). These receptors were taken from a donor at least 50 years old with non-small cell lung cancer.

This clonotype was seen a handful of times. Only one base separates this from a far larger clonotype, so it likely reflects a read error. CDR3 residues: CASSSPRSGLGREQYF. CDR3 in DNA: TGTGCCAGCAGTTCCCCACGGAGCGGGCTGGGTCGCGAGCAGTACTTC. The chain has TRBV6-9 and TRBJ2-7; TRBD2 might be the D (6 bases). The CDR3 loop spans 16 amino acids. The germline V gene has CDR1 MNHGY and CDR2 SVAAGI. Trimming shortened V by 4 bases and J by 6 bases, and 22 bases separated the two germline ends.

The chain is built from TRBV5-4 and TRBJ2-7; 10 bases are a match to TRBD1. CDR1 and CDR2 (germline): SGHNT, YYREEE (reference sequence). The CDR3 is 14 amino acids. V gave up 4 bases and J gave up 4 bases; unmatched junction bases: 5. CDR3 sequence reads: CASSLGTGAYEQYF. The CDR3 nucleotides are TGTGCCAGCAGCCTAGGGACAGGGGCTTACGAGCAGTACTTC.

This clonotype was seen many times. The chain joins TRBV12-5 to TRBJ2-1; 10 bases align to TRBD2. This CDR3 comprises 15 residues. V was pared by 6 bases and J by 0 bases, with 2 bases of the junction left unmatched. Germline CDR1 is LGHNT and CDR2 is FRNRAP. In nucleotides, the CDR3 is TGTGCTAGTGGCATAGCGGGAGGCTCCTACAATGAGCAGTTCTTC. It encodes CASGIAGGSYNEQFF.

J is TRBJ2-5 and V is TRBV6-9; TRBD1 matches 7 bases. Trimming took 0 bases from V and 5 from J; bases not matched to a gene: 6. The V gene's germline CDR1 is MNHGY and CDR2 SVAAGI. The CDR3 spans 15 residues. The CDR3 protein is CASSYSVQGTETQYF. Written as DNA, the CDR3 is TGTGCCAGCAGTTATTCCGTACAGGGGACGGAGACCCAGTACTTC.

The chain uses TRBV7-2 and TRBJ2-1, with a possible D match to TRBD2 (6 bases). V shed 5 bases and J shed 9 bases, with 17 bases lying between them. Germline-derived CDR1 and CDR2 are SGHTA and FQGNSA. The CDR3 length is 14 residues. DNA of the CDR3: TGTGCCAGCAGCCCAACTATCGGGGGTGTTGAGCAGTTCTTC. It is translated as CASSPTIGGVEQFF. Based on the CDR3 plus reference TRBV7-2 and TRBJ2-1, the full variable domain is GAGVSQSPSNKVTEKGKDVELRCDPISGHTALYWYRQSLGQGLEFLIYFQGNSAPDKSGLPSDRFSAERTGGSVSTLTIQRTQQEDSAVYLCASSPTIGGVEQFFGPGTRLTVL.

This chain joins TRBV7-2 and TRBJ2-1; TRBD2 is a possible D gene (5 bases). The CDR3 has 13 residues. Germline V CDR1 and CDR2: SGHTA, FQGNSA. Trimming took off 3 bases at V and 9 bases at J, with 12 bases between the two ends. The CDR3 sequence is CASSFPTSAEQFF. CDR3 bases: TGTGCCAGCAGCTTCCCCACTAGTGCTGAGCAGTTCTTC.

This clonotype is large in the sample. The chain links TRBV5-1 to TRBJ2-1; D remains unclear. CDR1 SGHRS and CDR2 YFSETQ come from the germline V gene. The CDR3 sequence is 13 residues long. V was cut by 0 bases and J by 7 bases, with 8 bases left in between. The CDR3 nucleotides read TGCGCCAGCAGCTTGGGGACGTCTAATGAGCAGTTCTTC. Protein: CASSLGTSNEQFF.

Points on this clonotype: A much larger clonotype is one base distant, so this may be a read error. The chain carries TRBV7-6 and TRBJ2-2; TRBD2 might be the D (5 bases). Germline CDR1 SGHVS, CDR2 FNYEAQ. CDR3 length equals 15 residues. DNA for the CDR3: TGTGCCAGCAGCTTAGGGGGATCGAACACCGGGGAGCTGCTTTTT. Translating gives CASSLGGSNTGELLF.

On this clonotype itself: A junction end diverges from the germline sequence, so it may reflect a read error. The rearrangement joins TRBV5-1 to TRBJ1-2; 8 bases agree with TRBD1. Looked up from germline, CDR1 is SGHRS and CDR2 is YFSETQ. This CDR3 region has 14 residues. Written as DNA, the CDR3 is TGCGCCAGCAACAACCCGACAGGGGACTATGGCTACGCCTTC. It translates to CASNNPTGDYGYAF.

This clonotype was recorded many times. This sequence joins TRBV28 and TRBJ2-5; D remains ambiguous. Germline V lookup: CDR1 MDHEN, CDR2 SYDVKM. The CDR3 runs to 13 residues. The V and J ends lost 2 bases and 4 bases respectively, with 8 bases between them. CDR3 sequence (DNA): TGTGCCAGCAGTTTACCGGCAGGAGAGACCCAGTACTTC. It translates to CASSLPAGETQYF.

This clonotype came up many times. V and J are TRBV12-3 or TRBV12-4 and TRBJ1-1, with D hard to call. Trimming cost V 6 bases and J 4 bases, with 15 bases left between them. The CDR3 is 14 residues long. The DNA of the CDR3 is TGTGCCAGCAGCTCGGGTTTGTCGGGCACTGAAGCTTTCTTT. It is translated as CASSSGLSGTEAFF.

This clonotype is classed as medium-sized. Here the CDR3 DNA reads TGTGCCAGCAGTTTAGTAGGACTAGCGGGAACTACGGCCGGGGAGCTGTTTTTT. It specifies CASSLVGLAGTTAGELFF. The chain employs TRBV27 and TRBJ2-2; 12 positions match TRBD2. The CDR3 totals 18 residues. Germline CDR1 MNHEY, CDR2 SMNVEV (reference sequence). The J segment lost 6 bases and the V segment lost 2 bases, leaving 10 bases of the junction unmatched.

This clonotype showed up many times. This chain uses TRBV20-1 with TRBJ2-2, with 9 bases fitting TRBD2. J gave up 0 bases and V 0 bases, and 11 bases lay outside the gene matches. This CDR3 is built from 19 residues. Germline lookup yields CDR1 DFQATT and CDR2 SNEGSKA (reference sequence). The CDR3 spells CSARDFGLAGSSNTGELFF. CDR3 in DNA: TGCAGTGCTAGAGATTTCGGGCTAGCGGGGTCTTCGAACACCGGGGAGCTGTTTTTT.

This clonotype was found many times. This rearrangement joins TRBV4-1 to TRBJ2-7; D possibly uses TRBD1 or TRBD2 (6 bases each). The CDR3 has 17 amino acids. V lost 0 bases, J lost 7 bases, and 22 bases lay in between. CDR1 is MGHRA, CDR2 YSYEKL, per germline. The CDR3 DNA follows: TGCGCCAGCAGCCAAGATCTGCCGGGGGCCTCCTTGGGGGAGCAGTACTTC. Amino acid sequence: CASSQDLPGASLGEQYF.

This clonotype was picked up many times. J is TRBJ2-5 and V is TRBV6-1; the D gene is possibly TRBD2 (6 bases). Germline CDR1 and CDR2: MNHNS and SASEGT. V dropped 6 bases and J dropped 4 bases, with 12 bases sitting between them. This CDR3 region has 13 residues. The CDR3 sequence: CASSRQGGETQYF. The CDR3 DNA follows: TGTGCCAGCAGCCGTCAGGGAGGAGAGACCCAGTACTTC.

On this clonotype itself: A far larger clone is off by one base, so a read error is likely. The chain carries TRBV6-8 and TRBJ2-1, with 11 bases that match TRBD2. From germline, CDR1 is MNHGY and CDR2 SAAAGT. This CDR3 is built from 20 residues. Losses at the gene ends were 0 bases for V and 2 bases for J; bases not matched to a gene: 12. CDR3 bases: TGTGCCAGCAGTTACTCGTCGGGACTAGCGGTAATGTCGCCCTACAATGAGCAGTTCTTC. It yields the protein CASSYSSGLAVMSPYNEQFF.

This clonotype occurred many times. This rearrangement joins TRBV3-1 to TRBJ2-3, with 7 bases aligning to TRBD1. Germline trimming cut 0 bases from V and 4 bases from J; bases unmatched to any gene: 4. Germline CDR1 LGHDT, CDR2 YNNKEL (reference sequence). The CDR3 contains 15 residues. The CDR3 here is CASSQDGTDSDTQYF. CDR3 coding DNA: TGTGCCAGCAGCCAAGACGGGACAGACTCAGATACGCAGTATTTT.